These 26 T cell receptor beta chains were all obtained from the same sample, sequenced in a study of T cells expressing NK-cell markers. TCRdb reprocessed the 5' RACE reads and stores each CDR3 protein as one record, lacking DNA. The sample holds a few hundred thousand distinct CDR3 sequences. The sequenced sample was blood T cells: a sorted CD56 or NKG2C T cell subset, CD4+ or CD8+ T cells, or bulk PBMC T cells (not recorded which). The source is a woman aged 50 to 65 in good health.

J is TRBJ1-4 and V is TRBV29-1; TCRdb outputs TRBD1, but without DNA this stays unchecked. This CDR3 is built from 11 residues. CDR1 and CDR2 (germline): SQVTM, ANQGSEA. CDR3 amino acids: CSARSGEKLFF.

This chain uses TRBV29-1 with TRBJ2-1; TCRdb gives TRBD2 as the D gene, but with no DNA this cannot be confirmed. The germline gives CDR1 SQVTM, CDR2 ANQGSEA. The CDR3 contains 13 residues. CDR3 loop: CSAEGAGKNEQFF.

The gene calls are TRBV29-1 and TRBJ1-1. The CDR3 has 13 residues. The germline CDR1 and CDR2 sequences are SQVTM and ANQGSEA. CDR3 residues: CSVWPAGNTEAFF. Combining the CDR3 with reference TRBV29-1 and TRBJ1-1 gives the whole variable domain SAVISQKPSRDICQRGTSLTIQCQVDSQVTMMFWYRQQPGQSLTLIATANQGSEATYESGFVIDKFPISRPNLTFSTLTVSNMSPEDSSIYLCSVWPAGNTEAFFGQGTRLTVV.

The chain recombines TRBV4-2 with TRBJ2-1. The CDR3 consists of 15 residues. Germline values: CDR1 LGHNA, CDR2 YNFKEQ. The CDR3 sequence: CASSQEGYAVIEQFF.

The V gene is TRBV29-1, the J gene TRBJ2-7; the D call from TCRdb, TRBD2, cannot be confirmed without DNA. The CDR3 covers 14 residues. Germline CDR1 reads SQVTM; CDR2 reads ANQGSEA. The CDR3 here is CSARTSGGKAGQYF.

This chain's CDR3 is CASSQPGLAKTQYF. This rearrangement joins TRBV27 to TRBJ2-5; TCRdb selects TRBD2, and the lack of DNA leaves this call unchecked. Germline values: CDR1 MNHEY, CDR2 SMNVEV (reference sequence). This CDR3 has 14 amino acids.

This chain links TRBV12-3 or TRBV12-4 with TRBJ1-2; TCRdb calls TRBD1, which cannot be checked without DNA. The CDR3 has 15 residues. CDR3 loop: CASSFPGQGIYGYTF.

CDR3 amino acids: CASSQVDGLSGNTIYF. This chain joins TRBV14 and TRBJ1-3. The CDR3 has 16 amino acids. CDR1 is SGHDN and CDR2 is FVKESK in the germline V gene.

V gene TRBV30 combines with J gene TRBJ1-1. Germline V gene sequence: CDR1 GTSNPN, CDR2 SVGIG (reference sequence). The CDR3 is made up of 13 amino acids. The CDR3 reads CAWSASSLAEAFF.

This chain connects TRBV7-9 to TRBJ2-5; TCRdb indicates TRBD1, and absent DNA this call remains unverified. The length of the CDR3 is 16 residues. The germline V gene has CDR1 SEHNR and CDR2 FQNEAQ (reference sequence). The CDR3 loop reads CASSPQAGQKGETQYF.

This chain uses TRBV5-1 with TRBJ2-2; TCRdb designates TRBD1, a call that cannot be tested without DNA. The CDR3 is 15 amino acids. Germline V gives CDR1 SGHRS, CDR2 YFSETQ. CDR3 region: CASRPEGVRTGELFF. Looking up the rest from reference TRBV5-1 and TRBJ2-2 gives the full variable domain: KAGVTQTPRYLIKTRGQQVTLSCSPISGHRSVSWYQQTPGQGLQFLFEYFSETQRNKGNFPGRFSGRQFSNSRSEMNVSTLELGDSALYLCASRPEGVRTGELFFGEGSRLTVL.

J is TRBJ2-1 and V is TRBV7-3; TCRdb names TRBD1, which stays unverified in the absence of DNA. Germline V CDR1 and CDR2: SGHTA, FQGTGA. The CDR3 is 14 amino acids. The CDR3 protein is CASSTTGSGGEQFF.

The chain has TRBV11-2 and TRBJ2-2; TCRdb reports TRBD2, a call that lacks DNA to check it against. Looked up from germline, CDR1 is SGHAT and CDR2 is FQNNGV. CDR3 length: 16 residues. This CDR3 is CASSVSYGSRTGELFF.

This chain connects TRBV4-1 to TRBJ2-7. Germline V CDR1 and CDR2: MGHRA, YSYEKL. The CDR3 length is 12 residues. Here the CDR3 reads CASSQEGFLQYF.

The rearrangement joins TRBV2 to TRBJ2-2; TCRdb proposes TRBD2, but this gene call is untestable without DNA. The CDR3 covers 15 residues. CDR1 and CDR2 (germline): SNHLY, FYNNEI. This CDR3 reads CASSGLAGATGELFF.

CDR3 loop: CASSKGPGRTKNIQYF. The rearrangement uses TRBV4-2 and TRBJ2-4; the D call of TRBD1 rests on TCRdb alone, since no DNA is present to check it. This CDR3 has 16 amino acids. CDR1 is LGHNA, CDR2 YNFKEQ, per germline.

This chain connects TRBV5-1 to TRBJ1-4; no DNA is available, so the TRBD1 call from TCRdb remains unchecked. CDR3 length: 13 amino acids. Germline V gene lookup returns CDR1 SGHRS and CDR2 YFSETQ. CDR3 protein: CASTRQPNEKLFF.

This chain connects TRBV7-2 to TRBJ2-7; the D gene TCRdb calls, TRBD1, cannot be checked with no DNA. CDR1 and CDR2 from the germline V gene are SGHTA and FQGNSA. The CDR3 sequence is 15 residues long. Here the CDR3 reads CASSLAPGRLYEQYF.

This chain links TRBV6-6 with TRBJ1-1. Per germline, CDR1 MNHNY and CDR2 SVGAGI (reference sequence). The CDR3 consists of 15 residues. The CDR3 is CASSYAHRLNTEAFF.

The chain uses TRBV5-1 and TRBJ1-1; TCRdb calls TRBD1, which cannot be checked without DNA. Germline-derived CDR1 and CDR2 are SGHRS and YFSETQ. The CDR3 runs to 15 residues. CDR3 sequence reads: CASSLADRSASEAFF.

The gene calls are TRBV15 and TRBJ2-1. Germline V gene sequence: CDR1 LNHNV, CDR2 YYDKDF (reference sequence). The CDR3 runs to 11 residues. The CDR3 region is CATSRTNEQFF.

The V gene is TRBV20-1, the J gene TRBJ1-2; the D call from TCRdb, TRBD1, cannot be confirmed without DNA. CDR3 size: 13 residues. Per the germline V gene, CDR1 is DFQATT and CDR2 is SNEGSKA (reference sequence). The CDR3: CSAPRTGGSGYTF.

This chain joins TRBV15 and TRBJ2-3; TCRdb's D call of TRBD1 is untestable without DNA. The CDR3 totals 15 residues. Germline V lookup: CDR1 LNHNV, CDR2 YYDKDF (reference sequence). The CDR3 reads CATSRDVSPADTQYF.

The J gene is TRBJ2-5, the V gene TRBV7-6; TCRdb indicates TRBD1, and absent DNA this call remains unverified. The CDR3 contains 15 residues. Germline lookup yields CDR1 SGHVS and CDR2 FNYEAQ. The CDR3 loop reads CASSRGGGTGETQYF.

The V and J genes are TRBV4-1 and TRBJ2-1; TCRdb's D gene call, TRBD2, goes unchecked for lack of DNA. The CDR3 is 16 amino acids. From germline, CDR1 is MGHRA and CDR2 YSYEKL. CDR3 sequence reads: CASSQMGLADYNEQFF.

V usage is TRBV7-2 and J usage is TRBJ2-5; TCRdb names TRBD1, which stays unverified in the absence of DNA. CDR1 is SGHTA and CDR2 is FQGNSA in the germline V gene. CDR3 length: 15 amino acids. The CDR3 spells CASSHRDWYQETQYF.